A single sample is the source of the 25 T cell receptor beta chains below, sequenced in a study of beta chain features in type 1 diabetes. Overall study results and limits: People with Type 1 diabetes carried modestly yet significantly shorter TCRB CDR3s in all four CD4+ subsets.

Their recognized antigens are unknown. The isolated RNA, all of it, was reverse transcribed, so expressed TCRB transcripts were what got sequenced. Sequenced by immunoSEQ multiplex PCR; TCRdb stores in-frame clones only, minus some. The table lists about 640,000 clones, 12% of them singletons. The sample was naive CD4+ T cells from blood. The receptor source for this set is a man aged 30-40 years with type 1 diabetes.

There are a few counts of this clone. The rearrangement uses TRBV10-3 and TRBJ2-3, with 7 bases matching TRBD2. Germline CDR1 and CDR2: ENHRY and SYGVKD. The J segment lost 6 bases and the V segment lost 6 bases, leaving 12 bases of the junction unmatched. The CDR3 runs 15 residues. CDR3 sequence reads: CAISYLREAGDTQYF. The CDR3 region has the DNA TGTGCCATCAGCTACCTCCGGGAGGCCGGGGATACGCAGTATTTT.

V gene TRBV19 combines with J gene TRBJ2-1, with D perhaps given as TRBD1 or TRBD2 (5 bases each). Trimming stripped 1 base from V and 0 bases from J, with 10 bases between. CDR1 is LNHDA and CDR2 is SQIVND in the germline V gene (reference sequence). CDR3 length: 16 residues. The CDR3 sequence: CASSIGDGSSYNEQFF. CDR3 DNA: TGTGCCAGTAGTATAGGGGACGGTAGCTCCTACAATGAGCAGTTCTTC.

This clone showed up just a few times. The chain joins TRBV10-3 to TRBJ2-1; 8 bases agree with TRBD2. From germline, CDR1 is ENHRY and CDR2 SYGVKD. The CDR3 extends over 13 amino acids. The ends lost 7 bases at V and 7 bases at J; junction bases unmatched: 6. The CDR3 sequence is CAITEGTSNEQFF. The CDR3, as DNA: TGTGCCATCACCGAAGGGACTAGTAATGAGCAGTTCTTC.

The chain links TRBV29-1 to TRBJ1-2; possible D gene TRBD1, 6 bases. V shed 5 bases and J shed 2 bases, with 18 bases lying between them. The CDR3 is 15 amino acids. Germline-derived CDR1 and CDR2 are SQVTM and ANQGSEA. The CDR3 coding sequence is TGCAGCGTTCCATCCAGGGGCGAACGAAACTATGGCTACACCTTC. This translates into CSVPSRGERNYGYTF.

The V and J genes are TRBV6-5 and TRBJ1-3; D gene uncertain. The germline V and J ends were trimmed by 5 bases and 7 bases, with 12 bases remaining between them. The CDR3 contains 13 residues. Germline CDR1 reads MNHEY; CDR2 reads SVGAGI. The DNA of the CDR3 is TGTGCCAGCAGTCTACGGATCAGGAACACCATATATTTT. It yields the protein CASSLRIRNTIYF.

V gene TRBV27 combines with J gene TRBJ1-5; no reliable D call. Germline CDR1 is MNHEY and CDR2 is SMNVEV (reference sequence). This CDR3 comprises 15 residues. V gave up 5 bases and J gave up 7 bases, with 18 bases separating them. The CDR3 DNA follows: TGTGCCAGCAGTGGGGTAGGCGCCGGAGACCAGCCCCAGCATTTT. Its translation is CASSGVGAGDQPQHF.

The V and J genes are TRBV18 and TRBJ2-5, with D possibly matching TRBD1 (6 bases). This CDR3 has 15 amino acids. The V and J ends lost 4 bases and 4 bases respectively, with 16 bases between them. CDR1 KGHSH and CDR2 LQKENI come from the germline V gene. In DNA, the CDR3 is TGTGCCAGCTCACGACCCACGGGACAAGGAGAGACCCAGTACTTC. This sequence encodes CASSRPTGQGETQYF.

This clone was seen a handful of times. This chain links TRBV29-1 with TRBJ2-2; 7 bases match TRBD1. With 4 bases clipped from V and 4 bases from J, the junction kept 9 bases outside the gene matches. Germline V gene data show CDR1 as SQVTM and CDR2 as ANQGSEA. CDR3 size: 15 residues. CDR3 residues: CSVGPETGSTGELFF. Written as DNA, the CDR3 is TGCAGCGTTGGTCCCGAGACAGGGTCCACCGGGGAGCTGTTTTTT.

This clone was counted a few times. The chain recombines TRBV27 with TRBJ1-1; no firm D call. The ends were cut back, 2 bases at V and 4 bases at J, with 11 bases in the middle. The germline CDR1 and CDR2 sequences are MNHEY and SMNVEV (reference sequence). The CDR3 has 14 residues. The chain's CDR3 is CASSLVPGSTEAFF. The CDR3 region has the DNA TGTGCCAGCAGTTTAGTTCCGGGCAGCACTGAAGCTTTCTTT.

The chain combines TRBV6-5 with TRBJ1-3, with D unresolved. Trimming took off 5 bases at V and 2 bases at J, with 4 bases between the two ends. The CDR3 contains 12 residues. The germline CDR1 and CDR2 sequences are MNHEY and SVGAGI. For the CDR3, the DNA is TGTGCCAGCAGTGAGCCTGGAAACACCATATATTTT. It yields the protein CASSEPGNTIYF.

This clone appeared a few times. V gene TRBV14 combines with J gene TRBJ1-2; a weak D match, TRBD1 (6 bases). Germline V CDR1 and CDR2: SGHDN, FVKESK. This CDR3 is built from 13 residues. Trimming cost V 4 bases and J 5 bases, with 11 bases left between them. This CDR3 is CASSPGTYYGYTF. Here the CDR3 DNA reads TGTGCCAGCAGCCCCGGGACATATTATGGCTACACCTTC.

The chain recombines TRBV2 with TRBJ2-3; 7 positions match TRBD2. Germline lookup yields CDR1 SNHLY and CDR2 FYNNEI. With 6 bases clipped from V and 7 bases from J, the junction kept 7 bases outside the gene matches. The CDR3 covers 13 residues. The CDR3 nucleotides are TGTGCCAGCAGACCCTCGGGGGGTAATACGCAGTATTTT. As protein: CASRPSGGNTQYF.

The table lists this clone with a few counts. The chain links TRBV30 to TRBJ1-2; D perhaps matches TRBD1 (6 bases). Germline CDR1 reads GTSNPN; CDR2 reads SVGIG (reference sequence). This CDR3 region has 13 residues. The germline V and J ends were trimmed by 4 bases and 4 bases, with 13 bases remaining between them. In DNA form, the CDR3 reads TGTGCCTGGACTATACAGGGAAGCTATGGCTACACCTTC. It is translated as CAWTIQGSYGYTF.

The chain combines TRBV5-8 with TRBJ1-2, with a tentative D call TRBD1 (6 bases). Germline V gene lookup returns CDR1 SGHTS and CDR2 YDEGEE. The CDR3 is 13 residues long. V lost 4 bases to trimming and J lost 3 bases, with 10 bases between them. The CDR3 sequence: CASSQDRHYGYTF. The CDR3 bases are TGTGCCAGCAGCCAAGACAGGCACTATGGCTACACCTTC.

The chain links TRBV7-2 to TRBJ2-5; TRBD1 or TRBD2 may be the D gene (5 bases each). Trimming stripped 1 base from V and 4 bases from J, with 13 bases between. This CDR3 contains 15 residues. The V gene's germline CDR1 is SGHTA and CDR2 FQGNSA. The CDR3 coding sequence is TGTGCCAGCAGCTTAGGATGGGGGTCGGGAGAGACCCAGTACTTC. It translates to CASSLGWGSGETQYF.

This clone was observed a handful of times. The chain uses TRBV18 and TRBJ2-1, with 9 bases that match TRBD1. V was clipped by 3 bases and J by 8 bases; unmatched bases: 8. The CDR3 sequence is 15 residues long. The germline CDR1 and CDR2 sequences are KGHSH and LQKENI. The CDR3 bases are TGTGCCAGCTCACCCCGGACAGGGGCGTGGGATGAGCAGTTCTTC. This codes for CASSPRTGAWDEQFF.

This clone was seen more than once but under ten times. The gene calls are TRBV2 and TRBJ1-2, with 8 nucleotides matching TRBD1. The CDR3 is 16 residues long. Germline V gene sequence: CDR1 SNHLY, CDR2 FYNNEI. V trimming: 8 bases; J trimming: 5 bases; junction bases outside the gene matches: 16. CDR3 sequence reads: CASAGQGEGILYGYTF. The DNA for the CDR3 is TGTGCCAGCGCAGGACAGGGAGAGGGGATATTGTATGGCTACACCTTC.

The chain links TRBV28 to TRBJ2-2; 9 positions agree with TRBD1. Germline V gene sequence: CDR1 MDHEN, CDR2 SYDVKM. The CDR3 is 14 residues long. With V trimmed by 8 bases and J by 4 bases, 5 bases remained unmatched. CDR3 in DNA: TGTGCCAGCGGACAGGGGTCGGTCACCGGGGAGCTGTTTTTT. Protein product: CASGQGSVTGELFF.

This clone was seen only a few times. This chain joins TRBV7-6 and TRBJ1-3; the match to TRBD1 covers 7 bases. V was clipped by 4 bases and J by 3 bases; unmatched bases: 9. CDR3 size: 16 residues. Per germline, CDR1 SGHVS and CDR2 FNYEAQ. CDR3 loop: CASSSMEGALGNTIYF. The CDR3 coding sequence is TGTGCCAGCAGCTCAATGGAGGGGGCGCTTGGAAACACCATATATTTT. The full variable domain, its missing parts supplied by reference TRBV7-6 and TRBJ1-3, is GAGVSQSPRYKVTKRGQDVALRCDPISGHVSLYWYRQALGQGPEFLTYFNYEAQQDKSGLPNDRFSAERPEGSISTLTIQRTEQRDSAMYRCASSSMEGALGNTIYFGEGSWLTVV.

Only a few counts were recorded for this clone. This chain joins TRBV30 and TRBJ1-2; 7 nucleotides line up with TRBD1. Germline values: CDR1 GTSNPN, CDR2 SVGIG (reference sequence). After removal of 1 base from V and 6 bases from J, the junction contained 17 bases not matched to a gene. The CDR3 length is 17 residues. Written as DNA, the CDR3 is TGTGCCTGGAGTGATGCGGTGACAGGGATTTTTTTCGATGGCTACACCTTC. Translating gives CAWSDAVTGIFFDGYTF.

Concerning this clone: The sample contains more than one DNA sequence encoding this CDR3. The chain combines TRBV5-6 with TRBJ1-1, with D hard to call. V was cut by 2 bases and J by 2 bases, with 7 bases left in between. Germline CDR1 and CDR2: SGHDT and YYEEEE. The CDR3 consists of 13 residues. For the CDR3, the DNA is TGTGCCAGCAGCTTAAGAGGTAACACTGAAGCTTTCTTT. This translates into CASSLRGNTEAFF.

The chain combines TRBV30 with TRBJ2-6; D is possibly TRBD1 (6 bases). There are 13 residues in the CDR3. From germline, CDR1 is GTSNPN and CDR2 SVGIG (reference sequence). V was shortened by 4 bases and J by 7 bases, with 11 bases between the two germline ends. In DNA form, the CDR3 reads TGTGCCTGGAATTATGGGACAGCCAACGTCCTGACTTTC. Its translation is CAWNYGTANVLTF.

This chain links TRBV9 with TRBJ2-6, with D possibly matching TRBD1 (6 bases). Per the germline V gene, CDR1 is SGDLS and CDR2 is YYNGEE. The CDR3 runs 18 residues. V gave up 0 bases and J gave up 4 bases, with 17 bases separating them. CDR3 residues: CASSVATGLGSGANVLTF. The CDR3 DNA follows: TGTGCCAGCAGCGTAGCGACAGGTCTGGGGTCCGGGGCCAACGTCCTGACTTTC.

V is TRBV6-4 and J is TRBJ2-6, with TRBD1 identical over 8 bases. V shed 5 bases and J 4 bases; nucleotides not matched to a gene: 19. The CDR3 runs 20 residues. Germline V gene lookup returns CDR1 MRHNA and CDR2 SNTAGT. The CDR3 DNA follows: TGTGCCAGCAGTCCCGGACAGGGTAAAGGACTTTTGGCCGGGGCCAACGTCCTGACTTTC. Protein: CASSPGQGKGLLAGANVLTF.

J is TRBJ2-2 and V is TRBV25-1; D is uncertain. Trimming removed 0 bases at V and 7 bases at J, with 12 bases between. The CDR3 spans 15 residues. The germline CDR1 and CDR2 sequences are MGHDK and SYGVNS. The CDR3 is CASSEYNRLNGELFF. DNA for the CDR3: TGTGCCAGCAGTGAATACAATAGGTTGAACGGGGAGCTGTTTTTT.